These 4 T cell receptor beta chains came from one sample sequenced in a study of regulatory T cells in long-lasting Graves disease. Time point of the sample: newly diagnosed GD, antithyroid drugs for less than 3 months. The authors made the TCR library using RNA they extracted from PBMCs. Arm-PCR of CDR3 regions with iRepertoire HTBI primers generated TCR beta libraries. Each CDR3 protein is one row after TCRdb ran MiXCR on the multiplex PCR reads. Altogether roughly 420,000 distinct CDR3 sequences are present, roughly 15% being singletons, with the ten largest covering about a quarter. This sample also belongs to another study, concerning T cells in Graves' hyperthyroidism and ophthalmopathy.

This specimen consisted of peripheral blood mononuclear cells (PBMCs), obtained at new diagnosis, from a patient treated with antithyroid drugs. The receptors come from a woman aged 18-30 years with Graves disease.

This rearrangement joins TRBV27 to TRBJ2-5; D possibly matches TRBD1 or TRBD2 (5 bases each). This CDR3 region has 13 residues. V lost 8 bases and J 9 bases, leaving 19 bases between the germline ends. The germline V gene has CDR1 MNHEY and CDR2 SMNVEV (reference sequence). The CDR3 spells CASAWGSPGSQYF. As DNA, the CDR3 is TGTGCCAGCGCTTGGGGGTCCCCGGGATCCCAGTACTTC.

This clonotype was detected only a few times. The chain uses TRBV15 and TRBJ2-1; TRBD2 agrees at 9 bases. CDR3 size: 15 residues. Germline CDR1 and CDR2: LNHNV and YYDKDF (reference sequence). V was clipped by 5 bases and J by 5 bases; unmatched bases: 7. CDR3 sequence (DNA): TGTGCCACCAGCCGGAGCGGGAGGTTCAACAATGAGCAGTTCTTC. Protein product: CATSRSGRFNNEQFF.

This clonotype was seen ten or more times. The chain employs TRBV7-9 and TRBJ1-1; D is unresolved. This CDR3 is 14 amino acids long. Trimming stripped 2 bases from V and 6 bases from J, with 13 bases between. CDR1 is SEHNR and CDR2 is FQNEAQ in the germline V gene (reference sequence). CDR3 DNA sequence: TGTGCCAGCAGCTTACGGGAGCTAACCCCTGAAGCTTTCTTT. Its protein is CASSLRELTPEAFF.

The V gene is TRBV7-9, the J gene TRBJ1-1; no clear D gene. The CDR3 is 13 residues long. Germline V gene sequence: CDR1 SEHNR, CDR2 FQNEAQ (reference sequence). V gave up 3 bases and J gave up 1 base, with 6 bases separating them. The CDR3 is CASSFRPNTEAFF. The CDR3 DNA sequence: TGTGCCAGCAGCTTTAGGCCGAACACTGAAGCTTTCTTT.